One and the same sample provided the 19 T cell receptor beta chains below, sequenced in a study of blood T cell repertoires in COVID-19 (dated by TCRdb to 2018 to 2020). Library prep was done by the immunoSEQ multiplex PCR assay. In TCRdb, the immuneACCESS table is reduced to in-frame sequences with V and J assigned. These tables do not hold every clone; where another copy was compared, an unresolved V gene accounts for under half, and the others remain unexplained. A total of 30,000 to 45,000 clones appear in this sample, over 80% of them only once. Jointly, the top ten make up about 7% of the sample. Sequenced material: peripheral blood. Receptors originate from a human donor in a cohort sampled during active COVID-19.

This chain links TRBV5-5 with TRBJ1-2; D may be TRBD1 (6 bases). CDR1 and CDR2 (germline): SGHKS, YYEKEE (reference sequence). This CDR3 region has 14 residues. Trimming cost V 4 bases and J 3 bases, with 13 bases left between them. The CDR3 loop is CASSPVQGYYGYTF. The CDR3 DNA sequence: TGTGCCAGCAGCCCGGTACAGGGTTACTATGGCTACACCTTC. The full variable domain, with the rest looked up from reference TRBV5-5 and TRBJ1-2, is DAGVTQSPTHLIKTRGQQVTLRCSPISGHKSVSWYQQVLGQGPQFIFQYYEKEERGRGNFPDRFSARQFPNYSSELNVNALLLGDSALYLCASSPVQGYYGYTFGSGTRLTVV.

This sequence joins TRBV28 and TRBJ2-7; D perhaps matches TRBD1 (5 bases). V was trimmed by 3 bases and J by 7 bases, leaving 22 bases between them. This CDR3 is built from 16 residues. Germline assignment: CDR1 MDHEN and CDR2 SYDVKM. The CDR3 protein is CASSFLAPRSGLEQYF. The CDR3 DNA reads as TGTGCCAGCAGTTTCCTCGCCCCCCGGTCAGGGCTAGAGCAGTACTTC.

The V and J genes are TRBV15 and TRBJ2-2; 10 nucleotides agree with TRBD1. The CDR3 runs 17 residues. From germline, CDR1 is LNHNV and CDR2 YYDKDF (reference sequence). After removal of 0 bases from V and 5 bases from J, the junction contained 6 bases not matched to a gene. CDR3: CATSRDQPGQGTGELFF. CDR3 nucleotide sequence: TGTGCCACCAGCAGAGACCAACCGGGACAGGGGACCGGGGAGCTGTTTTTT.

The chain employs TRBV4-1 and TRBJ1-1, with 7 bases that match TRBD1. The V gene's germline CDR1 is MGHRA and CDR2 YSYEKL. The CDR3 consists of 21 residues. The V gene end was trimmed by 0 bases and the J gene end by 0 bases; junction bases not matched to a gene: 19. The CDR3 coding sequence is TGCGCCAGCAGCCAAGAGTTGTCCTTCAACAGGGGCCACGTGGTGAACACTGAAGCTTTCTTT. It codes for CASSQELSFNRGHVVNTEAFF.

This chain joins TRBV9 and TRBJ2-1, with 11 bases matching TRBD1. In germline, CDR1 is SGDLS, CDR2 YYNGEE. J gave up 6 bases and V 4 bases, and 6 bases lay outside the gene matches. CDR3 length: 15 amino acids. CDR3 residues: CASSPRTGGGNEQFF. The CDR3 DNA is TGTGCCAGCAGCCCAAGGACAGGGGGCGGCAATGAGCAGTTCTTC.

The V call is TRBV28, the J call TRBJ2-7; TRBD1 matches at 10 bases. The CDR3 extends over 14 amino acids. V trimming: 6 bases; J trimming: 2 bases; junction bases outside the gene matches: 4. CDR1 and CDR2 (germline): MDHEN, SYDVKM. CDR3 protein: CASRPGQGAYEQYF. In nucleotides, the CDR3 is TGTGCCAGCAGACCAGGACAGGGGGCCTACGAGCAGTACTTC.

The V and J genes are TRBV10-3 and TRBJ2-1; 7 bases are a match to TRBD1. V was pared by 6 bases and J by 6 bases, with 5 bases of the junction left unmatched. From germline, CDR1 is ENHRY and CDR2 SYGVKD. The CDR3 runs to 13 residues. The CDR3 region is CAISRDSSNEQFF. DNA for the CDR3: TGTGCCATCAGCCGGGACAGCAGCAATGAGCAGTTCTTC.

As DNA, the CDR3 is TGTGCCAGTAGTATCGCCGGGACTAGCGTCTCCTACGAGCAGTACTTC. Protein sequence: CASSIAGTSVSYEQYF. This rearrangement joins TRBV19 to TRBJ2-7; 10 positions agree with TRBD2. The germline gives CDR1 LNHDA, CDR2 SQIVND (reference sequence). The CDR3 totals 16 residues. The V and J ends lost 3 bases and 0 bases, in that order; junction bases with no gene match: 5.

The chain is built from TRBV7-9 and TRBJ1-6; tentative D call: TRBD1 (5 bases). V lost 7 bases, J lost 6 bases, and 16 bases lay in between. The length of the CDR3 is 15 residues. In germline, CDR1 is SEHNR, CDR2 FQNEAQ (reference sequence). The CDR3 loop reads CASTPGSGINSPLHF. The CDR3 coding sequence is TGTGCCAGCACCCCAGGGTCAGGCATTAATTCACCCCTCCACTTT.

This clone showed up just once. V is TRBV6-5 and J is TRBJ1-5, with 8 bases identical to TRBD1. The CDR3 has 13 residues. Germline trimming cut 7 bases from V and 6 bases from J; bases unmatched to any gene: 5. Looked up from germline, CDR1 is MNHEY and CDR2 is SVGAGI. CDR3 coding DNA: TGTGCCAGCACCGCAGGGGGCGGTCAGCCCCAGCATTTT. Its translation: CASTAGGGQPQHF.

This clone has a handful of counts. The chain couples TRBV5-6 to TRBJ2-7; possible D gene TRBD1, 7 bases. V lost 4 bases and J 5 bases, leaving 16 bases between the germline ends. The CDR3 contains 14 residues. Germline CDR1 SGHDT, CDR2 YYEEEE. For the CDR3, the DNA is TGTGCCAGCAGCCTGGGGGCAGGGGGGAACGAGCAGTACTTC. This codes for CASSLGAGGNEQYF.

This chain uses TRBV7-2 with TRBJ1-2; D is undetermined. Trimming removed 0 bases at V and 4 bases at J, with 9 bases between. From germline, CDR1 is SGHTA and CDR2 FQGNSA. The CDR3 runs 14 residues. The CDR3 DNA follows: TGTGCCAGCAGCTTAGCCGCTAGTGGCTATGGCTACACCTTC. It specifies CASSLAASGYGYTF.

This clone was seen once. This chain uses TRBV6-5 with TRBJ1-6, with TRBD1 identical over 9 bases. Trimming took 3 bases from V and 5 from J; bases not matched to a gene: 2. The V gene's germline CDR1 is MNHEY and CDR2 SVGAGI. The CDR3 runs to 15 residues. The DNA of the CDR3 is TGTGCCAGCAGTTATGACAGGGGGAATAATTCACCCCTCCACTTT. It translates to CASSYDRGNNSPLHF.

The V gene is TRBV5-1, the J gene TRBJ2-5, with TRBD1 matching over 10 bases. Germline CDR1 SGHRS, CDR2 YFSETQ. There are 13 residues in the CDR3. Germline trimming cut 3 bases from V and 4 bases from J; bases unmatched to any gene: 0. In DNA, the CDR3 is TGCGCCAGCAGCTGGACAGGGGGAGAGACCCAGTACTTC. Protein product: CASSWTGGETQYF.

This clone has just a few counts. The DNA for the CDR3 is TGTGCCAGTACCCCTAAGGGGTTGTCGATGAACACTGAAGCTTTCTTT. Protein: CASTPKGLSMNTEAFF. This rearrangement joins TRBV19 to TRBJ1-1; TRBD1 might be the D (5 bases). The CDR3 loop spans 16 amino acids. V lost 7 bases and J 0 bases, leaving 18 bases between the germline ends. Germline-derived CDR1 and CDR2 are LNHDA and SQIVND (reference sequence).

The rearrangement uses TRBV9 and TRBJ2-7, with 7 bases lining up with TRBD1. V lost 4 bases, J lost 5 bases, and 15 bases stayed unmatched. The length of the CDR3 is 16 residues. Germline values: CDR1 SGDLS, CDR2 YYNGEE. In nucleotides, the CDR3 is TGTGCCAGCAGCCCCCATCCAGGGGGAAAATCCCACGAGCAGTACTTC. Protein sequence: CASSPHPGGKSHEQYF. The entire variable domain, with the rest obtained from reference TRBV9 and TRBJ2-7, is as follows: DSGVTQTPKHLITATGQRVTLRCSPRSGDLSVYWYQQSLDQGLQFLIQYYNGEERAKGNILERFSAQQFPDLHSELNLSSLELGDSALYFCASSPHPGGKSHEQYFGPGTRLTVT.

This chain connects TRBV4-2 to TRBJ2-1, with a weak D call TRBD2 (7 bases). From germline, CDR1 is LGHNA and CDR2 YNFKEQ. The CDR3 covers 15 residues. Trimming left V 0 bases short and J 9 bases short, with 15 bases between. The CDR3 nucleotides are TGTGCCAGCAGCCAAGATTGGGGGGGGGCCATTGAGCAGTTCTTC. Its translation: CASSQDWGGAIEQFF.

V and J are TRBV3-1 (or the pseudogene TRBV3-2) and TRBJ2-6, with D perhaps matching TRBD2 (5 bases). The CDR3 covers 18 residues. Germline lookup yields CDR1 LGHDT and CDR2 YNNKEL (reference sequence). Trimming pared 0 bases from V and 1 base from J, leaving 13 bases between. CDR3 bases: TGTGCCAGCAGCCAAGAGTTGGCTAGCCAGTCTGGGGCCAACGTCCTGACTTTC. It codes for CASSQELASQSGANVLTF.

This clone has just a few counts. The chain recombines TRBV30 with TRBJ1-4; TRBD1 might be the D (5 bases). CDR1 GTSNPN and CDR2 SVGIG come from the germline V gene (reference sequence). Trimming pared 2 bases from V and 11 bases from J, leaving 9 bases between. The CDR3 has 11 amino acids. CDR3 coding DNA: TGTGCCTGGAGTCGCGGGGGGAAACTGTTTTTT. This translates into CAWSRGGKLFF.